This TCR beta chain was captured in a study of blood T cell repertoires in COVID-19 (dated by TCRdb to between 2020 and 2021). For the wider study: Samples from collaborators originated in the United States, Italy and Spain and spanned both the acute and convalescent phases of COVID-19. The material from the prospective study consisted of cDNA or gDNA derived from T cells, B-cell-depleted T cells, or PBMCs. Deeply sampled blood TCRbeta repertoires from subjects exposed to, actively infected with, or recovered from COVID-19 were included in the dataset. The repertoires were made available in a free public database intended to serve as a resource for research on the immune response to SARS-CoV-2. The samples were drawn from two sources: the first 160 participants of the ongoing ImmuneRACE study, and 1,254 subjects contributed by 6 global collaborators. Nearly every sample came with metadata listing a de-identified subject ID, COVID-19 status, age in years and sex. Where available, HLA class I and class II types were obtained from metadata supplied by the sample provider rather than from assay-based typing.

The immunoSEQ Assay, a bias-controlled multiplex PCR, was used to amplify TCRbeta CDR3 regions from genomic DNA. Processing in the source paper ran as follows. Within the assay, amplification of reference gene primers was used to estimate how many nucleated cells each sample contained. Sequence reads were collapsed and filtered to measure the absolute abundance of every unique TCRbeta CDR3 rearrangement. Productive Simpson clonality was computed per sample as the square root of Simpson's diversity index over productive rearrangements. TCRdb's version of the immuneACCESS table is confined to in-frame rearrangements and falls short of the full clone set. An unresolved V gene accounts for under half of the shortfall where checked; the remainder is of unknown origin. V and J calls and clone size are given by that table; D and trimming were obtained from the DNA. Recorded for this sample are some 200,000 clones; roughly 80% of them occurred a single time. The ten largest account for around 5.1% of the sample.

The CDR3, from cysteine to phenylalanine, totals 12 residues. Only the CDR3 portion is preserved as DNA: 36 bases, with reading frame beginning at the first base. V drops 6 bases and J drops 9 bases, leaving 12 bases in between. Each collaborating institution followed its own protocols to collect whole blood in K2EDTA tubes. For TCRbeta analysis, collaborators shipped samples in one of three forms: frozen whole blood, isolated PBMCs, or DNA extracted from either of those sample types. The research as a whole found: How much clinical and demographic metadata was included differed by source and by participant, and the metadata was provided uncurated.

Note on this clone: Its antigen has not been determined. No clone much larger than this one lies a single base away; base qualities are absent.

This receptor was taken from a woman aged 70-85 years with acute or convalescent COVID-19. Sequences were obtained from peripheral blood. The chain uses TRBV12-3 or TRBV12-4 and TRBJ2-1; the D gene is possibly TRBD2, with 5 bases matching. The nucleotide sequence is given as TGTGCCAGCAGCTCACTAGGCAGTGAGCAGTTCTTC. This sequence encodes CASSSLGSEQFF.